The following is a T cell receptor (beta chain) sequence with its context. The specificity of this receptor is unknown. Base-call qualities are not available, and no considerably larger clone is one nucleotide away. The data derive from a study of shared clonotypes between healthy human individuals (dated by TCRdb to between 2020 and 2021). In the study overall: The cohort included three men and a couple of women between 18 and 49 years of age. The study deeply sequenced blood TCR repertoires of five healthy adults to estimate repertoire size and the extent of clonotype sharing between individuals. Different laboratories and diverse techniques were used to prepare libraries and sequence TCR repertoires, to increase sequencing depth and limit assay-specific biases. Between about 0.85 and 9.5 billion PBMCs per donor were obtained by leukapheresis.

Using the deep immunoSEQ assay, multiplex PCR amplified TCR CDR3 regions from genomic DNA. Genomic DNA extracted from each cell subset was distributed evenly over all wells of several immunoSEQ 96-well plates, and each plate served as one replicate. Each replicate PCR for unsorted PBMC received approximately 300 ng genomic DNA, equal to approximately 30,000 T cell genomes. Unsorted PBMC genomic DNA was sequenced across ten immunoSEQ deep assay plates. The purified libraries were quantified using a Qubit 3.0 fluorometer, sized with a Bioanalyzer 2100, and then quantified again using the KAPA Library Quantification kit. Every immunoSEQ 96-well plate was sequenced on a dedicated single-read 150-cycle Illumina NextSeq 550 flow cell. Turning to the authors' computational methods: Because the immunoSEQ output held only junctional sequences and lacked quality scores, the filtering could not match the filtering applied to full-length reads. Sequences were annotated with PyIR, a Python wrapper for IgBLAST v1.9, using IMGT germline references to assign V/J genes and CDR3. Any read was removed if the V/J assignment was weak (E-value above 1e-6), the CDR3 was missing, or the read contained stop codons, out-of-frame junctions, or ambiguous translated residues. V3J clonotypes were defined by identical inferred V gene, J gene, and CDR3 amino acid sequence. To compute the percentage overlap between repertoires, the number of shared unique clonotypes was divided by the size of the smaller repertoire. Richness of each repertoire was evaluated using RTK rarefaction, the Chao1 estimator, and Recon v2.1 estimates of unobserved clonotypes. Drawn from immuneACCESS, this table holds only the in-frame rearrangements with V and J called that TCRdb kept. Clones are partly lost; checked studies trace under half to an unresolved V gene and leave the rest unexplained. V and J calls and clone size are those listed in that table; D and trimming were worked out from the DNA. The sample contains fewer than 600,000 clones, over 60% of them found a single time. Jointly, the top ten make up about 12% of the sample.

The donors were healthy, HIV-negative adults with no recently reported acute infections or vaccinations. Only Caucasian adults living in Nashville, Tennessee, USA were represented among the donors. In the unsorted samples, some 94 million PBMCs were counted, and genomic DNA was extracted using the QIAamp DNA Blood Mini kit. Blood was obtained by leukapheresis, after which PBMCs were separated by Ficoll-Histopaque density gradient centrifugation and cryopreserved in liquid nitrogen vapor phase. Points the paper makes about the study in general: Based on pairwise subsampling, the degree of clonotype sharing among donors was expected to be affected by sequencing depth. Because the study included a small number of donors, the genetic and exposure-history diversity represented was limited. Only blood was sampled, and tissue TCR repertoires likely differ from those in blood.

Its CDR3 holds 14 amino acids, cysteine through phenylalanine. The DNA shown is the 42-base CDR3, in frame from base 1. The V end gives up 3 bases and the J end 4 bases, leaving 5 bases in the junction not matched to a gene. Taken from the germline V gene, the CDR1 and CDR2 loops are KGHSH and LQKENI. The receptor was derived from a woman between 40 and 50 years old in good health. Some clones in this sample may be carry-over from other donors' samples. Sequenced input: PBMCs. The chain employs TRBV18 and TRBJ2-7; TRBD2 fits 8 bases in the junction. The CDR3 loop reads CASSPYGREYEQYF. In nucleotides, the sequence is TGTGCCAGCTCACCTTACGGGAGGGAGTACGAGCAGTACTTC.